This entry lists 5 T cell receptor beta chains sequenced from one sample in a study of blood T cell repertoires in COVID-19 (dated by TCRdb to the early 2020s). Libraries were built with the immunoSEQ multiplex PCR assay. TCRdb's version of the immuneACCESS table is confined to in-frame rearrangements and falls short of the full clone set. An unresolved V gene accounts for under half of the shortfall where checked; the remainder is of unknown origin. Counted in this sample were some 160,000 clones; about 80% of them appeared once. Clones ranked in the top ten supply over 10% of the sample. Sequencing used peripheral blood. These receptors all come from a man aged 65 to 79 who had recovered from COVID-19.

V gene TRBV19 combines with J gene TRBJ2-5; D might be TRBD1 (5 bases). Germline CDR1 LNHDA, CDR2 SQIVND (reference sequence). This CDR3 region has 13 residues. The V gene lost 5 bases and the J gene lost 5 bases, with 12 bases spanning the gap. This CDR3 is CASSSRQSETQYF. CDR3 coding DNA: TGTGCCAGTAGTTCCCGACAGTCGGAGACCCAGTACTTC.

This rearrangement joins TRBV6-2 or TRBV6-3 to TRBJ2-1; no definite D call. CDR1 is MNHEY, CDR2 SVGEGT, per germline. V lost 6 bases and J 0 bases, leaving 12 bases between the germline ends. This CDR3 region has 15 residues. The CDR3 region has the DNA TGTGCCAGCAGCAACCCTGCCTACTCCTACAATGAGCAGTTCTTC. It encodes CASSNPAYSYNEQFF.

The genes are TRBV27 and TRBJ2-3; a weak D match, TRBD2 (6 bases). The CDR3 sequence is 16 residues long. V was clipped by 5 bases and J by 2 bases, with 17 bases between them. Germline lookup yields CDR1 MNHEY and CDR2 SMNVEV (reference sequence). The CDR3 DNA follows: TGTGCCAGCAGTAGCGTAGCGGAGAGGTACACAGATACGCAGTATTTT. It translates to CASSSVAERYTDTQYF.

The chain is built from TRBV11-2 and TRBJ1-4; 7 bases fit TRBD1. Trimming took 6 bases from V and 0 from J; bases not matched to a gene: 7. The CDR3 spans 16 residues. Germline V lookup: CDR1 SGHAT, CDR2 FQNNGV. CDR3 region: CASRGQDTATNEKLFF. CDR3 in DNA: TGTGCCAGCAGAGGACAGGATACAGCAACTAATGAAAAACTGTTTTTT. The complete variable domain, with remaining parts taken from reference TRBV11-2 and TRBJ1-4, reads EAGVAQSPRYKIIEKRQSVAFWCNPISGHATLYWYQQILGQGPKLLIQFQNNGVVDDSQLPKDRFSAERLKGVDSTLKIQPAKLEDSAVYLCASRGQDTATNEKLFFGSGTQLSVL.

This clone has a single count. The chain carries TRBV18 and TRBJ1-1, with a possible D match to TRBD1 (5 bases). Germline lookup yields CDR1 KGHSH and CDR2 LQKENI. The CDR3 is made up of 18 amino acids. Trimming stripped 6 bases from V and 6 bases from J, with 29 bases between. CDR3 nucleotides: TGTGCCAGCTCCCACGGGAGCCTGCTTTCGGGGGGTTCATCTGAAGCTTTCTTT. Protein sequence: CASSHGSLLSGGSSEAFF.